The entry that follows covers one T cell receptor (beta chain) sequence. As yet, its antigen is unknown. These data originate in a study of post-analysis software for immune sequencing data. About the study: The disease courses covered relapsing-remitting, secondary progressive and progressive-relapsing multiple sclerosis.

Per germline, CDR1 SGHRS and CDR2 YFSETQ. CDR3 size: 13 residues. Trimming cost V 4 bases and J 7 bases; bases outside gene matches: 4. Built from TCR beta cDNA, the libraries had unique molecular identifiers in them. TCRdb reprocessed the PCR reads with MiXCR, giving one entry per CDR3 protein. This table has 820,000 or so distinct CDR3 sequences, about 50% appearing once. General observations from the study: The study found TRBV5-6, TRBV5-1 and TRBV20-1 among five TRBV segments more frequent in patients than controls.

The origin of this receptor is a girl under 18 with multiple sclerosis. The sample was blood. This chain links TRBV5-1 with TRBJ2-7; 11 bases map to TRBD1. In nucleotides, the CDR3 is TGCGCCAGCAGCGGACAGGGGGCGCGGGAGCAGTACTTC. Its translation is CASSGQGAREQYF.